These T cell receptor beta chains were read from a single sample in a study of blood T cells in healthy people across ages. TCRdb itself ran the 5' RACE reads through MiXCR, one entry per CDR3 protein. The data show 540,000 or so distinct CDR3 sequences, roughly 28% seen once. The material sequenced was blood. All receptors derive from a woman in her sixties or seventies in good health. Both conserved end residues are part of each CDR3. D genes are given only for firm matches. Size is stated for part of the rows, as once, few or many counts, or as a class when the clone is expanded.

len	abundance	v_gene	j_gene	d_gene	CDR3aa	CDR3nt
12	few	TRBV29-1	TRBJ1-4	-	CSVLSGPEKLFF	TGCAGCGTTCTATCGGGCCCTGAAAAACTGTTTTTT
11	few	TRBV29-1	TRBJ2-5	-	CSVGTGRTQYF	TGCAGCGTGGGCACGGGTCGGACCCAGTACTTC
18	few	TRBV6-2/TRBV6-3	TRBJ1-4	-	CASSAGHLMTWTNEKLFF	TGTGCCAGCAGCGCCGGACACTTGATGACTTGGACTAATGAAAAACTGTTTTTT
11	few	TRBV2	TRBJ2-4	-	CASRGENIQYF	TGTGCCAGCAGAGGGGAAAACATTCAGTACTTC
12	few	TRBV29-1	TRBJ1-4	-	CSYWDGNEKLFF	TGCAGCTACTGGGACGGCAATGAAAAACTGTTTTTT
12	-	TRBV20-1	TRBJ2-5	-	CSAPDLQETQYF	TGCAGTGCCCCGGACTTACAAGAGACCCAGTACTTC
15	-	TRBV29-1	TRBJ2-1	TRBD2	CSVEDLVGLGNEQFF	TGCAGCGTTGAAGATCTCGTTGGACTAGGCAATGAGCAGTTCTTC
16	-	TRBV11-3	TRBJ1-2	-	CASSSSDRRNLYGYTF	TGTGCCAGCAGCTCCTCCGACAGACGCAACCTCTATGGCTACACCTTC
14	few	TRBV4-3	TRBJ1-1	-	CASSQDGRGTEAFF	TGCGCCAGCAGCCAAGATGGGCGGGGCACTGAAGCTTTCTTT
14	-	TRBV27	TRBJ1-2	TRBD1	CASSLSGRGDGYTF	TGTGCCAGCAGTTTATCAGGCAGGGGGGATGGCTACACCTTC
13	-	TRBV6-2/TRBV6-3	TRBJ1-2	-	CASSYRDFYGYTF	TGTGCCAGCAGTTACCGGGACTTCTATGGCTACACCTTC
11	-	TRBV7-9	TRBJ2-7	-	CASSDVREQYF	TGTGCCAGCAGCGATGTTCGGGAGCAGTACTTC
11	-	TRBV12-3/TRBV12-4	TRBJ1-4	-	CASGYNEKLFF	TGTGCCAGCGGCTACAATGAAAAACTGTTTTTT
14	few	TRBV24-1	TRBJ2-1	TRBD1	CATTGTGHPNEQFF	TGTGCCACCACCGGGACAGGACACCCCAATGAGCAGTTCTTC
15	-	TRBV6-2/TRBV6-3	TRBJ1-1	-	CASSYSAPRSTEAFF	TGTGCCAGCAGTTACTCTGCGCCCAGGTCCACTGAAGCTTTCTTT
14	few	TRBV3-1	TRBJ1-1	-	CASSQEGKYTEAFF	TGTGCCAGCAGCCAAGAGGGCAAGTACACTGAAGCTTTCTTT
11	few	TRBV7-2	TRBJ2-1	-	CASSSRAEQFF	TGTGCCAGCAGCTCCAGGGCCGAGCAGTTCTTC
15	few	TRBV7-6	TRBJ2-1	-	CASSPGSAFGNEQFF	TGTGCCAGCAGCCCAGGGTCCGCCTTCGGCAATGAGCAGTTCTTC
14	few	TRBV9	TRBJ2-3	TRBD2	CASGVGGESYTQYF	TGTGCCAGCGGCGTGGGGGGGGAATCCTATACGCAGTATTTT
15	few	TRBV7-8	TRBJ2-5	-	CASSSPSDREVTQYF	TGTGCCAGCAGCTCCCCTTCTGACAGGGAGGTCACCCAGTACTTC
16	few	TRBV2	TRBJ2-1	TRBD2	CASSENSGGLNNEQFF	TGTGCCAGCAGTGAGAATAGCGGGGGGCTCAACAATGAGCAGTTCTTC
15	-	TRBV5-1	TRBJ2-5	TRBD1	CASSLLGQDGETQYF	TGCGCCAGCAGCTTGTTAGGACAGGATGGGGAGACCCAGTACTTC
15	-	TRBV18	TRBJ2-5	TRBD1	CASSRGTGHQETQYF	TGTGCCAGCTCACGAGGGACAGGACACCAAGAGACCCAGTACTTC
15	-	TRBV5-1	TRBJ1-2	-	CASSLAAGANYGYTF	TGCGCCAGCAGCTTGGCGGCAGGGGCTAACTATGGCTACACCTTC
12	-	TRBV20-1	TRBJ2-1	-	CSATENNRIQFF	TGCAGTGCTACGGAAAATAACAGGATTCAGTTCTTC
14	-	TRBV7-8	TRBJ1-5	-	CASRSGQGNQPQHF	TGTGCCAGCAGGTCGGGGCAGGGTAATCAGCCCCAGCATTTT
16	many	TRBV4-3	TRBJ1-4	-	CASSQEGGRANEKLFF	TGCGCCAGCAGCCAAGAGGGGGGCAGGGCTAATGAAAAACTGTTTTTT
15	once	TRBV28	TRBJ2-3	TRBD2	CASVPSSGGSDTQYF	TGTGCCAGCGTCCCTTCTAGCGGGGGGTCAGATACGCAGTATTTT
20	-	TRBV11-2	TRBJ2-1	TRBD2	CASSTRITSAGGPGYNEQFF	TGTGCCAGCAGCACTCGCATAACATCTGCGGGGGGGCCTGGGTACAATGAGCAGTTCTTC
15	-	TRBV18	TRBJ2-7	TRBD2	CASSIQRGISYEQYF	TGTGCCAGCTCAATTCAGCGGGGGATCTCCTACGAGCAGTACTTC
19	-	TRBV9	TRBJ2-6	-	CASSAGTGTRSSGANVLTF	TGTGCCAGCAGCGCAGGGACGGGGACAAGGAGCTCTGGGGCCAACGTCCTGACTTTC
13	-	TRBV7-9	TRBJ1-4	TRBD1	CASSFGTDEKLFF	TGTGCCAGCAGCTTTGGGACAGATGAAAAACTGTTTTTT
16	-	TRBV9	TRBJ2-5	-	CASSADPFRDQETQYF	TGTGCCAGCAGCGCGGACCCATTTCGCGACCAAGAGACCCAGTACTTC
14	-	TRBV18	TRBJ2-7	TRBD1	CASAQDRQENEQYF	TGTGCCAGCGCCCAGGACAGGCAAGAAAACGAGCAGTACTTC
16	-	TRBV5-1	TRBJ2-1	TRBD2	CASSLTSGGVYNEQFF	TGCGCCAGCAGCTTAACTAGCGGGGGGGTCTACAATGAGCAGTTCTTC
17	few	TRBV9	TRBJ2-5	TRBD2	CASSDGTSGGRQETQYF	TGTGCCAGCAGCGACGGGACTAGCGGGGGCCGCCAAGAGACCCAGTACTTC
16	few	TRBV29-1	TRBJ2-2	TRBD1	CSVDARQGAGTGELFF	TGCAGCGTTGATGCGAGACAGGGGGCAGGGACCGGGGAGCTGTTTTTT
16	few	TRBV9	TRBJ2-6	-	CASSVAPSPGANVLTF	TGTGCCAGCAGCGTCGCCCCCTCCCCTGGGGCCAACGTCCTGACTTTC
15	-	TRBV20-1	TRBJ1-1	-	CSASPFRVGSTEAFF	TGCAGTGCTAGCCCCTTTAGGGTGGGGAGCACTGAAGCTTTCTTT
14	few	TRBV7-2	TRBJ2-5	-	CASRGRAAQETQYF	TGTGCCAGCAGAGGACGGGCGGCCCAAGAGACCCAGTACTTC
14	few	TRBV10-3	TRBJ2-5	-	CAISQASLQETQYF	TGTGCCATCAGTCAGGCTAGCCTTCAAGAGACCCAGTACTTC
15	-	TRBV7-2	TRBJ2-2	-	CASSLPGVKTGELFF	TGTGCCAGCAGCTTGCCGGGAGTAAAAACCGGGGAGCTGTTTTTT